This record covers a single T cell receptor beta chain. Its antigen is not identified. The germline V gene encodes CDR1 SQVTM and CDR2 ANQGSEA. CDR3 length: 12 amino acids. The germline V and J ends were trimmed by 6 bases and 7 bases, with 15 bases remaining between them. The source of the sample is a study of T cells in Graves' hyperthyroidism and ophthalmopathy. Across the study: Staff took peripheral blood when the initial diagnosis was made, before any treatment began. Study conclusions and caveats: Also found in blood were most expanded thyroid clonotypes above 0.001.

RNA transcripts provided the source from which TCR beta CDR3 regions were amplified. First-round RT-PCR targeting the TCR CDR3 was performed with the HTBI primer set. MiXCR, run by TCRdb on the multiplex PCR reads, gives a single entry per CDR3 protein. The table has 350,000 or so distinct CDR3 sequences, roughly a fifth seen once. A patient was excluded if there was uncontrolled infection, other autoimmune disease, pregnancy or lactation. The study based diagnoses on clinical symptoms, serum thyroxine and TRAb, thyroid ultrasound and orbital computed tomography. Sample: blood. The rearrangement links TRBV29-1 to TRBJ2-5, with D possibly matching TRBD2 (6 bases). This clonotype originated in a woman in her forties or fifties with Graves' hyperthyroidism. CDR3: CSVEEGRGTQYF. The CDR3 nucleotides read TGCAGCGTAGAGGAGGGAAGGGGGACCCAGTACTTC.